A single TCR beta chain is shown here with its context. The antigen remains undetermined. The junction and the germline gene differ at one end; a read error may be behind it. The template was RNA from unsorted bulk tissue. Distant lung tissue was collected more than 3 cm away from the tumor edge. The sample belongs to a study of tumor and adjacent non-tumor tissue in lung cancer. Across the whole study: Stage I to III disease affected approximately 11 men and about five women aged about 30 to 85.

TCRbeta libraries were built with three rounds of nested PCR, modified from ARM-PCR. TCRdb analysed the multiplex PCR reads with MiXCR anew, one entry per CDR3 protein. The profile shows 75,000 to 90,000 distinct CDR3 sequences, 76% of them singletons. Regarding the study as a whole: Tumor repertoires had a smaller top 100 clone share than normal lung. Compared with tumor, normal lung showed significantly lower TCR diversity.

CDR1 MNHEY and CDR2 SVGAGI come from the germline V gene. This CDR3 comprises 14 residues. The source material was distant non-tumor lung tissue. This TCR was recovered from a woman aged 50 to 60 with non-small cell lung cancer. This chain connects TRBV6-5 to TRBJ2-1; D perhaps matches TRBD1 (7 bases). CDR3 amino acids: CSSRRQGAGNERFF. In DNA, the CDR3 is TGTTCCAGCAGGAGACAGGGAGCGGGTAATGAGCGGTTCTTC.